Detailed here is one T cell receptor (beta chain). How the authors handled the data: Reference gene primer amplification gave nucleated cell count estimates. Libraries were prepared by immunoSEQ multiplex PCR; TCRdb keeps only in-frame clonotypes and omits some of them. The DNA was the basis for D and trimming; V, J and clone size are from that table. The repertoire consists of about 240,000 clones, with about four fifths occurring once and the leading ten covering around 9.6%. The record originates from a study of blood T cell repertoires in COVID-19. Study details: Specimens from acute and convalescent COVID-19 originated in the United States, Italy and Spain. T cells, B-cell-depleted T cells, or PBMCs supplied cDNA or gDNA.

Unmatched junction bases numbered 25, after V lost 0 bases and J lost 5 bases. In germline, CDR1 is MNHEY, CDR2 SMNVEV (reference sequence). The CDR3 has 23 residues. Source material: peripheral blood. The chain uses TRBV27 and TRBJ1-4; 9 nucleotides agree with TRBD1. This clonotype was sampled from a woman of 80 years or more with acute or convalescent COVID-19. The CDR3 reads CASSLSGGGQGYAGPRTNEKLFF. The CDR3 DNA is TGTGCCAGCAGTTTATCGGGGGGGGGACAGGGCTACGCCGGGCCTCGAACAAATGAAAAACTGTTTTTT. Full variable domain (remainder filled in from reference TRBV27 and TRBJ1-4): EAQVTQNPRYLITVTGKKLTVTCSQNMNHEYMSWYRQDPGLGLRQIYYSMNVEVTDKGDVPEGYKVSRKEKRNFPLILESPSPNQTSLYFCASSLSGGGQGYAGPRTNEKLFFGSGTQLSVL.